The 20 T cell receptor beta chains listed next were all sequenced from one sample in a study of T cell repertoires in cytomegalovirus infection. TCRdb ran MiXCR on the reads and lists one entry per CDR3 protein. The sample contains around 710,000 distinct CDR3 sequences, almost 30% of which appear only once. Their target antigens are unknown. Sequencing was performed on cultured CD8+ T cells from PBMCs, taken from culture after CMV antigen stimulation. Source of these receptors: a human donor in good health (CMV status not recorded). Some clones in this sample may be carry-over from other donors' samples.

The CDR3 spells CASSSLAGGAVDTQYF. CDR3 sequence (DNA): TGTGCCAGCAGTTCCTTAGCGGGGGGGGCGGTAGATACGCAGTATTTT. V is TRBV27 and J is TRBJ2-3; 11 bases map to TRBD2. The V gene's germline CDR1 is MNHEY and CDR2 SMNVEV (reference sequence). With 4 bases clipped from V and 5 bases from J, the junction kept 8 bases outside the gene matches. The CDR3 has 16 amino acids.

CDR3 region: CASILSGGTQYF. DNA for the CDR3: TGTGCCAGCATTCTTAGCGGGGGAACGCAGTATTTT. V and J are TRBV25-1 and TRBJ2-3; 9 bases map to TRBD2. The germline V gene has CDR1 MGHDK and CDR2 SYGVNS. With 7 bases clipped from V and 9 bases from J, the junction kept 5 bases outside the gene matches. The length of the CDR3 is 12 residues.

The V gene is TRBV27, the J gene TRBJ1-6; 9 bases fit TRBD1. The germline gives CDR1 MNHEY, CDR2 SMNVEV (reference sequence). After removal of 6 bases from V and 0 bases from J, the junction contained 12 bases not matched to a gene. The CDR3 has 19 amino acids. Written as DNA, the CDR3 is TGTGCCAGCAGGAGGGACAGGGAAGACCTTAGCTCCTATAATTCACCCCTCCACTTT. Translating gives CASRRDREDLSSYNSPLHF.

In this sample, this clonotype turned up a few times. The CDR3 coding sequence is TGCGCCAGCAGCCAAAGGGGGGGACATGAGCAGTTCTTC. This translates into CASSQRGGHEQFF. The chain joins TRBV4-3 to TRBJ2-1, with a tentative D call TRBD2 (7 bases). Germline V gives CDR1 LGHNA, CDR2 YSLEER. With 2 bases removed from V and 8 bases from J, the gap between germline ends came to 10 bases. This CDR3 comprises 13 residues.

The V and J genes are TRBV10-3 and TRBJ2-3, with D possibly being TRBD1 or TRBD2 (5 bases each). Trimming left V 11 bases short and J 4 bases short, with 13 bases between. Germline assignment: CDR1 ENHRY and CDR2 SYGVKD. CDR3 length: 12 residues. CDR3 nucleotides: TGTGCCGTGGGGGAGAGCCCAGATACGCAGTATTTT. Its translation is CAVGESPDTQYF.

This clonotype was seen only a few times. This chain links TRBV6-2 or TRBV6-3 with TRBJ2-7, with D tentatively TRBD1 (6 bases). CDR3 size: 14 residues. The germline CDR1 and CDR2 sequences are MNHEY and SVGEGT. Trimming took 4 bases from V and 3 from J, leaving 13 bases between them. The CDR3, as DNA: TGTGCCAGCAGTTTCGGACAGATCTACTACGAGCAGTACGTC. Amino acid sequence: CASSFGQIYYEQYV.

This clonotype showed up many times. The V call is TRBV11-3, the J call TRBJ2-1, with TRBD2 matching over 8 bases. Looked up from germline, CDR1 is SGHNT and CDR2 is YENEEA. Germline trimming cut 2 bases from V and 3 bases from J; bases unmatched to any gene: 3. The CDR3 loop spans 15 amino acids. The CDR3 coding sequence is TGTGCCAGCAGCTTAACGGGGGGGCTCTACAATGAGCAGTTCTTC. Protein product: CASSLTGGLYNEQFF. Filled out from reference TRBV11-3 and TRBJ2-1, the complete variable domain reads EAGVVQSPRYKIIEKKQPVAFWCNPISGHNTLYWYLQNLGQGPELLIRYENEEAVDDSQLPKDRFSAERLKGVDSTLKIQPAELGDSAVYLCASSLTGGLYNEQFFGPGTRLTVL.

Many counts were recorded for this clonotype. The J gene is TRBJ1-5, the V gene TRBV6-1; D is perhaps TRBD1 (5 bases). The CDR3 is 14 residues long. From germline, CDR1 is MNHNS and CDR2 SASEGT. Trimming pared 2 bases from V and 7 bases from J, leaving 12 bases between. The CDR3 region is CASSERSRAQPQHF. CDR3 DNA sequence: TGTGCCAGCAGTGAAAGGTCCAGGGCCCAGCCCCAGCATTTT.

There are a few counts of this clonotype. The chain couples TRBV6-6 to TRBJ1-2; D unresolved. V was pared by 5 bases and J by 8 bases, with 18 bases between. The CDR3 is made up of 14 amino acids. CDR1 and CDR2 (germline): MNHNY, SVGAGI (reference sequence). CDR3 residues: CASSQTRAHEGYTF. CDR3 DNA sequence: TGTGCCAGCAGTCAAACCCGGGCCCATGAAGGCTACACCTTC.

V gene TRBV14 combines with J gene TRBJ2-7; TRBD2 might be the D (6 bases). Looked up from germline, CDR1 is SGHDN and CDR2 is FVKESK. The CDR3 consists of 15 residues. V dropped 10 bases and J dropped 1 base, with 20 bases sitting between them. In nucleotides, the CDR3 is TGTGCCATATTGGTAGCGGAATACCTATCCTACGAGCAGTACTTC. Protein product: CAILVAEYLSYEQYF.

The V gene is TRBV12-3 or TRBV12-4, the J gene TRBJ2-1, with 7 nucleotides matching TRBD1. The CDR3 covers 15 residues. Trimming removed 5 bases from V and 5 bases from J; junction bases left unmatched: 9. CDR3 DNA: TGTGCCAGCAGTCTCGACAGGGTTTTGGACAATGAGCAGTTCTTC. Its protein is CASSLDRVLDNEQFF.

This clonotype was seen ten or more times. J is TRBJ2-5 and V is TRBV6-5; D is undetermined. CDR1 and CDR2 from the germline V gene are MNHEY and SVGAGI. Trimming pared 0 bases from V and 5 bases from J, leaving 19 bases between. The CDR3 consists of 17 residues. This chain's CDR3 is CASSYSIGSPGWETQYF. In DNA form, the CDR3 reads TGTGCCAGCAGTTACTCGATCGGAAGTCCGGGCTGGGAGACCCAGTACTTC.

In this sample, this clonotype turned up a few times. The V call is TRBV27, the J call TRBJ1-5, with a weak D call TRBD1 (5 bases). Trimming shortened V by 2 bases and J by 7 bases, and 9 bases separated the two germline ends. This CDR3 is built from 13 residues. CDR1 is MNHEY and CDR2 is SMNVEV in the germline V gene (reference sequence). The DNA of the CDR3 is TGTGCCAGCAGTTTAGGACACGGGCAGCCCCAGCATTTT. Amino acid sequence: CASSLGHGQPQHF.

This chain uses TRBV10-2 with TRBJ2-3, with 7 bases that match TRBD2. Trimming removed 10 bases from V and 1 base from J; junction bases left unmatched: 8. This CDR3 contains 14 residues. The V gene's germline CDR1 is WSHSY and CDR2 SAAADI. The chain's CDR3 is CATRAGPRTDTQYF. CDR3 sequence (DNA): TGCGCCACCCGAGCGGGGCCCCGCACAGATACGCAGTATTTT.

The sample holds many counts of this clonotype. The V gene is TRBV7-9, the J gene TRBJ2-5, with a possible D match to TRBD1 (5 bases). This CDR3 contains 15 residues. V was shortened by 5 bases and J by 0 bases, with 13 bases between the two germline ends. Looked up from germline, CDR1 is SEHNR and CDR2 is FQNEAQ (reference sequence). DNA for the CDR3: TGTGCCAGCAGCCCACACAGACAGTACCAAGAGACCCAGTACTTC. Protein: CASSPHRQYQETQYF.

This chain connects TRBV4-3 to TRBJ2-1, with D hard to call. This CDR3 has 15 residues. The V end lost 0 bases, the J end lost 0 bases, and 6 bases lay between the germline ends. Germline lookup yields CDR1 LGHNA and CDR2 YSLEER. CDR3 protein: CASSQESASYNEQFF. The CDR3 DNA sequence: TGCGCCAGCAGCCAAGAAAGTGCCTCCTACAATGAGCAGTTCTTC.

The chain recombines TRBV29-1 with TRBJ2-1; D is perhaps TRBD2 (6 bases). The V end lost 4 bases, the J end lost 8 bases, and 9 bases lay between the germline ends. Germline CDR1 is SQVTM and CDR2 is ANQGSEA. The CDR3 consists of 11 residues. The CDR3, as DNA: TGCAGCGTTGGGGGAGGTGATGAGCAGTTCTTC. Protein sequence: CSVGGGDEQFF.

The DNA for the CDR3 is TGTGCCAGCAGACGGGCGGGGCCCCAAGAGACCCAGTACTTC. This sequence encodes CASRRAGPQETQYF. The chain recombines TRBV6-5 with TRBJ2-5, with D perhaps matching TRBD2 (6 bases). Trimming took 6 bases from V and 1 from J, leaving 12 bases between them. Looked up from germline, CDR1 is MNHEY and CDR2 is SVGAGI. This CDR3 has 14 residues.

V gene TRBV15 combines with J gene TRBJ2-3; D gene unclear. The CDR3 is 14 amino acids. Per germline, CDR1 LNHNV and CDR2 YYDKDF (reference sequence). Trimming removed 2 bases at V and 6 bases at J, with 12 bases between. The CDR3 loop reads CATSRIGSTDTQYF. DNA of the CDR3: TGTGCCACCAGCAGAATCGGGTCCACGGATACGCAGTATTTT. The entire variable domain, with the rest obtained from reference TRBV15 and TRBJ2-3, is as follows: DAMVIQNPRYQVTQFGKPVTLSCSQTLNHNVMYWYQQKSSQAPKLLFHYYDKDFNNEADTPDNFQSRRPNTSFCFLDIRSPGLGDTAMYLCATSRIGSTDTQYFGPGTRLTVL.

The chain couples TRBV13 to TRBJ2-1, with 9 bases aligning to TRBD1. The CDR3 sequence is 12 residues long. Germline loops: CDR1 PRHDT, CDR2 FYEKMQ (reference sequence). V dropped 4 bases and J dropped 11; count of bases not matched to a gene: 3. CDR3 sequence reads: CASSSDRGKQFF. The CDR3 DNA sequence: TGTGCCAGCAGCTCGGACAGGGGAAAGCAGTTCTTC. The whole variable domain, filled in from reference TRBV13 and TRBJ2-1, reads AAGVIQSPRHLIKEKRETATLKCYPIPRHDTVYWYQQGPGQDPQFLISFYEKMQSDKGSIPDRFSAQQFSDYHSELNMSSLELGDSALYFCASSSDRGKQFFGPGTRLTVL.